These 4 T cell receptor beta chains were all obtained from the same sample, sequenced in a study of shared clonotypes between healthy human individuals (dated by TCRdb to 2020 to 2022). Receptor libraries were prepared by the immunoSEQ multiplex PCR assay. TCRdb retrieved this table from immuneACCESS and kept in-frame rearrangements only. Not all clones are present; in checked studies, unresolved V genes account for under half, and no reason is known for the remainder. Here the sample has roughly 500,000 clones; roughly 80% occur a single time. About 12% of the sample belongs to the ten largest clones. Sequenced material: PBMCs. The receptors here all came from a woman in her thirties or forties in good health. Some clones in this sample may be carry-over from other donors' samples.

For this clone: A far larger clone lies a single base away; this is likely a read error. The CDR3 nucleotides are TGCGCCAGCAGCTTACAGAATCAGAATGAAAAACTGTTTTTT. This sequence encodes CASSLQNQNEKLFF. This chain joins TRBV5-1 and TRBJ1-4, with unresolved D. The CDR3 runs to 14 residues. Germline CDR1 and CDR2: SGHRS and YFSETQ. V was pared by 2 bases and J by 5 bases, with 10 bases between.

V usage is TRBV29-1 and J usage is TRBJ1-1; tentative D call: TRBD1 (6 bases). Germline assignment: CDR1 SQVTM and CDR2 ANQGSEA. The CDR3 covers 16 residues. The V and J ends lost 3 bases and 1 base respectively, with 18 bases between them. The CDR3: CSVEVGGARANTEAFF. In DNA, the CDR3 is TGCAGCGTTGAGGTTGGGGGGGCCCGGGCGAACACTGAAGCTTTCTTT. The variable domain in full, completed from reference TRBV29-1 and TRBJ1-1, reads SAVISQKPSRDICQRGTSLTIQCQVDSQVTMMFWYRQQPGQSLTLIATANQGSEATYESGFVIDKFPISRPNLTFSTLTVSNMSPEDSSIYLCSVEVGGARANTEAFFGQGTRLTVV.

The CDR3 DNA reads as TGTGCCAGCAGCCCAGAGGGACTAGCGGGAGGGCGAGAGACCCAGTACTTC. This gives the protein CASSPEGLAGGRETQYF. The J gene is TRBJ2-5, the V gene TRBV7-8; 16 bases match TRBD2. The CDR3 spans 17 residues. CDR1 and CDR2 from the germline V gene are SGHVS and FQNEAQ. V lost 5 bases and J lost 4; bases outside the gene matches: 7.

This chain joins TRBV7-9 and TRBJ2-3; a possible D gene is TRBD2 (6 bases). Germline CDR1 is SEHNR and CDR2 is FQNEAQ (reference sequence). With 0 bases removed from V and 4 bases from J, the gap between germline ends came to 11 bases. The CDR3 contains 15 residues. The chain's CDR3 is CASSLAGGTADTQYF. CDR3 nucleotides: TGTGCCAGCAGCTTAGCCGGCGGGACTGCAGATACGCAGTATTTT. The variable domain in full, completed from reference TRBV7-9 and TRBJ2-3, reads DTGVSQNPRHKITKRGQNVTFRCDPISEHNRLYWYRQTLGQGPEFLTYFQNEAQLEKSRLLSDRFSAERPKGSFSTLEIQRTEQGDSAMYLCASSLAGGTADTQYFGPGTRLTVL.